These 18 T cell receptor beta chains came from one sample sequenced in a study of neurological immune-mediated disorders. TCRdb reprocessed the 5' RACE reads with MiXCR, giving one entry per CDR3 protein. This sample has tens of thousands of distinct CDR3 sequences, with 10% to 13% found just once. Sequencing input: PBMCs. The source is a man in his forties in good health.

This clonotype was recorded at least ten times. In DNA, the CDR3 is TGCAGCGTGCCCAGGACTAGCGGTAACTCAGATACGCAGTATTTT. Its translation: CSVPRTSGNSDTQYF. The rearrangement joins TRBV29-1 to TRBJ2-3; 10 bases line up with TRBD2. The CDR3 covers 15 residues. Germline-derived CDR1 and CDR2 are SQVTM and ANQGSEA. Unmatched junction bases numbered 10, after V lost 6 bases and J lost 4 bases.

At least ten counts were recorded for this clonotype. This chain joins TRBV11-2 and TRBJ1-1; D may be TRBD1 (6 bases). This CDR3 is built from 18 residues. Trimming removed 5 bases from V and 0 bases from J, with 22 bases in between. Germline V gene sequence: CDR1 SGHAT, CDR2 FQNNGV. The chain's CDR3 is CASSPRRGAVSMNTEAFF. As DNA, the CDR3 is TGTGCCAGCAGCCCCCGAAGGGGGGCTGTCTCCATGAACACTGAAGCTTTCTTT.

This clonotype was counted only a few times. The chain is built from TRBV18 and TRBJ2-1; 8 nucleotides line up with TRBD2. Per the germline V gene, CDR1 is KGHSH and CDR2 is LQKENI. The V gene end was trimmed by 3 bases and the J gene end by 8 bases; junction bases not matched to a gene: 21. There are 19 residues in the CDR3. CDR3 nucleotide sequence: TGTGCCAGCTCACCGAGCGGGGCAGGACTAGCTGTCATGAGGGATGAGCAGTTCTTC. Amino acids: CASSPSGAGLAVMRDEQFF.

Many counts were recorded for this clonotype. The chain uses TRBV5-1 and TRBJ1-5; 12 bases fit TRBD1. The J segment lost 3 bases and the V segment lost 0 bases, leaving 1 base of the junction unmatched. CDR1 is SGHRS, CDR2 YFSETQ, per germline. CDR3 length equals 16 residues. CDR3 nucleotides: TGCGCCAGCAGCTTGGAGGGACAGGGGGCCAATCAGCCCCAGCATTTT. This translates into CASSLEGQGANQPQHF. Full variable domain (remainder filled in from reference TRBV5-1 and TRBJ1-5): KAGVTQTPRYLIKTRGQQVTLSCSPISGHRSVSWYQQTPGQGLQFLFEYFSETQRNKGNFPGRFSGRQFSNSRSEMNVSTLELGDSALYLCASSLEGQGANQPQHFGDGTRLSIL.

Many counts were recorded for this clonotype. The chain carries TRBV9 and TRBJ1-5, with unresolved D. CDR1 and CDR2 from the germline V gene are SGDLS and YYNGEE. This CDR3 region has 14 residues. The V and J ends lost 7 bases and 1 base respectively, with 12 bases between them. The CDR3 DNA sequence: TGTGCCAGCGCTTACGGCGGGAGCAATCAGCCCCAGCATTTT. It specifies CASAYGGSNQPQHF. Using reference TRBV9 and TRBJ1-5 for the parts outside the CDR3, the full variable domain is DSGVTQTPKHLITATGQRVTLRCSPRSGDLSVYWYQQSLDQGLQFLIQYYNGEERAKGNILERFSAQQFPDLHSELNLSSLELGDSALYFCASAYGGSNQPQHFGDGTRLSIL.

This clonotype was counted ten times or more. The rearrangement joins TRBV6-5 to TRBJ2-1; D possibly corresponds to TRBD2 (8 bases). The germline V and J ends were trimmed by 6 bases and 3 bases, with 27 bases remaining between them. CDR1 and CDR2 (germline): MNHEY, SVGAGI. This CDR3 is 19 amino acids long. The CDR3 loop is CASRKTQGRAGADYNEQFF. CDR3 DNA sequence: TGTGCCAGCAGAAAGACACAGGGGCGAGCGGGGGCCGACTACAATGAGCAGTTCTTC.

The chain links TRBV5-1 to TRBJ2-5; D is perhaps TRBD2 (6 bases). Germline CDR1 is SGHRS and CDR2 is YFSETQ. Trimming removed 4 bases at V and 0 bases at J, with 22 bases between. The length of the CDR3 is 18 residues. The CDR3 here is CASSPLGRAGGYQETQYF. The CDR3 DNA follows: TGCGCCAGCAGCCCCCTCGGGCGGGCAGGAGGGTACCAAGAGACCCAGTACTTC.

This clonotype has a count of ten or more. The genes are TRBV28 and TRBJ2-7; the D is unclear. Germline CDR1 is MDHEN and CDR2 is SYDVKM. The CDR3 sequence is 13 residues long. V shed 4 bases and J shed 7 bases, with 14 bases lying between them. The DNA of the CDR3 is TGTGCCAGCAGTTCGTTACTCCGAAGGGAGCAGTACTTC. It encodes CASSSLLRREQYF.

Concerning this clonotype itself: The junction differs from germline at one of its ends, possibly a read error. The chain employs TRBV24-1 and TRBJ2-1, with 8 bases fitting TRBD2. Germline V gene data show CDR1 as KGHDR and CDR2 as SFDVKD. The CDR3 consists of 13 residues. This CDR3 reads CVTRAGVSNEQFF. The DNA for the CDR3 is TGTGTCACCCGAGCGGGAGTCAGCAATGAGCAATTCTTC.

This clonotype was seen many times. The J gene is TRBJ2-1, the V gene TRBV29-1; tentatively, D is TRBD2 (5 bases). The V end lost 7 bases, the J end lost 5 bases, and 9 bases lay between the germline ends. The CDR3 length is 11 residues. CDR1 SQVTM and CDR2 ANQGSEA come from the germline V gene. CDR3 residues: CSAGIHNEQFF. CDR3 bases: TGCAGCGCCGGGATTCACAATGAGCAGTTCTTC.

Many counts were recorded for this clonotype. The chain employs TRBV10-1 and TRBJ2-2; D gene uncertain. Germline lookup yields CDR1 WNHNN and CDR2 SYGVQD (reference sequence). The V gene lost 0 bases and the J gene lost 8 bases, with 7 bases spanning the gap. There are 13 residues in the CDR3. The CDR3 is CASSESTSGELFF. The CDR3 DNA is TGCGCCAGCAGTGAGTCGACATCGGGGGAGCTGTTTTTT.

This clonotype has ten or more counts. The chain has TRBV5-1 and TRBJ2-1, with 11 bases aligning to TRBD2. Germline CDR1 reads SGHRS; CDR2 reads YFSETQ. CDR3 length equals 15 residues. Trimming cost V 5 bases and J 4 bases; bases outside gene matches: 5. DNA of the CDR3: TGCGCCAGCAGTCCCGGGACTAGCGGATACAATGAGCAGTTCTTC. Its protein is CASSPGTSGYNEQFF.

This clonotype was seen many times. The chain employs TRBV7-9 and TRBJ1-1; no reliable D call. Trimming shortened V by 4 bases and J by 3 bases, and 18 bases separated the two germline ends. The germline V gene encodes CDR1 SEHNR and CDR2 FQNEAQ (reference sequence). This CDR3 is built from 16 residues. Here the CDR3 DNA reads TGTGCCAGCAGCTCGATGGACCCGGGCGCGGACACTGAAGCTTTCTTT. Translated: CASSSMDPGADTEAFF.

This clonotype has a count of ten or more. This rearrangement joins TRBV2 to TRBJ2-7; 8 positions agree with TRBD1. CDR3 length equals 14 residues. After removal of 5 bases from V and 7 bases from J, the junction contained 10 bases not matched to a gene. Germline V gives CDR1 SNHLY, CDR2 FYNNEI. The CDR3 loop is CASSSRQGPREQYF. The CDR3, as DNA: TGTGCCAGCAGTTCCCGACAGGGGCCGCGTGAGCAGTACTTC.

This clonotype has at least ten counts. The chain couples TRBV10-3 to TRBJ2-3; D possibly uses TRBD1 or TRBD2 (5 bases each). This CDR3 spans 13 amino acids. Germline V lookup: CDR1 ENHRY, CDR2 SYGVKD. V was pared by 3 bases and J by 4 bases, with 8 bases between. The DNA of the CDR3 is TGTGCCATCAGTGATTTGGGGGCAGATACGCAGTATTTT. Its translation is CAISDLGADTQYF.

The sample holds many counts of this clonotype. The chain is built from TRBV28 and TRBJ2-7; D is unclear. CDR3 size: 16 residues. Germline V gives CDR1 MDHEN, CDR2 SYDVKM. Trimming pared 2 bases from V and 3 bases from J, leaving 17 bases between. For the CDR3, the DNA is TGTGCCAGCAGTTTAGGTGTCGGGCAGCAAAACTACGAGCAGTACTTC. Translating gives CASSLGVGQQNYEQYF.

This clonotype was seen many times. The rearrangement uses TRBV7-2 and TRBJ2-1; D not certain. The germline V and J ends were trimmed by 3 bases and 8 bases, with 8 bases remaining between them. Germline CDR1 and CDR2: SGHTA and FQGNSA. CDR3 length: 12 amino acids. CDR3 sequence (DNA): TGTGCCAGCAGCTTCTTGGTTCATGAGCAGTTCTTC. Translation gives CASSFLVHEQFF.

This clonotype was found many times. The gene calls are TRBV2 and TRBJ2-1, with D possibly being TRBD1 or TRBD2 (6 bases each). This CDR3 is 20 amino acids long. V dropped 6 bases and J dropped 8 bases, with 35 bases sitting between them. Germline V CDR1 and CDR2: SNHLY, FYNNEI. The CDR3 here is CASRGWAALAGGRNDYEQFF. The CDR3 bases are TGTGCCAGCAGAGGATGGGCCGCCCTCGCTGGGGGGCGTAATGATTATGAGCAGTTCTTC.